This is a list of T cell receptor beta chains from one sample in a study of T cell repertoires in cytomegalovirus infection. MiXCR, run by TCRdb on the reads, gives a single entry per CDR3 protein. The sample carries about 830,000 distinct CDR3 sequences, about 33% recorded once. Their recognized antigens are unknown. The sample in question was cultured CD8+ T cells from PBMCs, obtained from culture after CMV antigen stimulation. The receptor set was obtained from a human donor in good health (CMV status not recorded). Some clones in this sample may be carry-over from other donors' samples. CDR3s leave out the opening cysteine and the closing phenylalanine or tryptophan. Only some rows state a clone size, as once, few, many or a class for expanded clones.

J | V | size | CDR3
TRBJ2-2 | TRBV7-9 | few | ASSLALGTNGELF
TRBJ1-1 | TRBV7-9 | many | ASSRTVMPFEAF
TRBJ1-1 | TRBV12-3/TRBV12-4 | few | ASTSIPYLDTEAF
TRBJ2-5 | TRBV7-6 | few | ASSLEQGQETQY
TRBJ1-4 | TRBV7-6 | - | ASSTRGGLKLF
TRBJ2-3 | TRBV5-8 | many | ASRLDRGVTDTQY
TRBJ1-1 | TRBV5-1 | - | ASSPHDSGTGGWAEAF
TRBJ1-6 | TRBV2 | - | ASSDVQGVMPPLH
TRBJ1-2 | TRBV6-2/TRBV6-3 | - | ASSSGLSLLYYGYT
TRBJ1-1 | TRBV19 | - | ASSHPRGLNTEAF
TRBJ1-5 | TRBV9 | few | ASSGTDTNQPQH
TRBJ2-1 | TRBV19 | few | ASSIYADSYNEQF
TRBJ1-3 | TRBV20-1 | few | SARDATHHSGNTIY
TRBJ1-5 | TRBV19 | - | ASSIGTGYLG
TRBJ1-4 | TRBV5-8 | few | ASSLWVDFSNEKLF
TRBJ2-1 | TRBV5-1 | - | ASSFDSLYNEQF
TRBJ2-5 | TRBV14 | - | ASSPRDRGVLGETQY
TRBJ2-2 | TRBV7-9 | once | ASSLLAGGITGELC
TRBJ2-5 | TRBV27 | few | ASSIAQHNPQY
TRBJ2-1 | TRBV12-3/TRBV12-4 | few | ASNIRDRGNEQF
TRBJ2-3 | TRBV12-3/TRBV12-4 | - | ASGAALDTQY
TRBJ1-1 | TRBV6-5 | - | ASSYSNDGSGAF
TRBJ2-1 | TRBV14 | - | ASSHGGRNNEQF
TRBJ1-2 | TRBV19 | - | ASSIGGDSLYGYT
TRBJ1-3 | TRBV5-6 | few | ASSSRENSGNTIY
TRBJ2-1 | TRBV6-1 | - | ASSSDFNEQF
TRBJ1-2 | TRBV7-2 | many | ASSFLTGYIGYT
TRBJ2-5 | TRBV7-9 | - | ASSFLAGDLQETQY
TRBJ2-5 | TRBV7-1 | - | ASSSASRGGIETQY
TRBJ2-1 | TRBV7-2 | many | ASSSPGTLRFGEQF
TRBJ2-3 | TRBV27 | many | ASSLSRTDTQY
TRBJ2-3 | TRBV6-5 | few | ASRKSWGFSDTQY
TRBJ1-5 | TRBV7-4 | - | ASSHRGPQPQH
TRBJ2-2 | TRBV7-9 | - | ASSLATGPGTGELF
TRBJ2-4 | TRBV7-2 | many | ASSLGPRLPNIQY
TRBJ1-5 | TRBV6-1 | few | ASSLNQGNQPQH
TRBJ2-3 | TRBV5-7 | - | ASSKRTPAFTDTQY
TRBJ1-5 | TRBV19 | many | ASSWRGGGDQPQH
TRBJ2-2 | TRBV6-8 | - | ASSYRDSNSNTGELF
TRBJ1-3 | TRBV7-2 | many | ASSPGGISGNTIY
TRBJ2-2 | TRBV6-1 | - | ASRLRGTGELF
TRBJ1-1 | TRBV7-6 | - | ASSPESSGTGSEAF
TRBJ1-5 | TRBV10-2 | - | ASSGHSAGQPQH
TRBJ2-5 | TRBV2 | - | ASSEGQGDQETQY
TRBJ2-5 | TRBV6-5 | many | ASSYSSLGGETQY
TRBJ1-1 | TRBV11-2 | few | ASSLARVGTEAF
TRBJ2-1 | TRBV10-1 | few | ASSESSSENNEQF
TRBJ2-1 | TRBV6-5 | - | ASSYRAEEF
TRBJ1-6 | TRBV14 | - | ASSQVGVTEGDSPLH
TRBJ1-5 | TRBV28 | few | ASSLDDKAMPQH
TRBJ2-1 | TRBV12-3/TRBV12-4 | many | ASRDRAYNEQF